This T cell receptor beta chain was sequenced in a study of vaccination effects on CD4 cells after COVID-19 (dated by TCRdb to between 2020 and 2023). Regarding the complete study: The ViraFEST assay stimulated PBMC with viral peptide pools and then used TCR sequencing to identify antigen-specific CD4+ T cell clonotypes by expansion. Altogether, around ten COVID-19 convalescent patients and a few SARS-CoV-2-naive healthy vaccine recipients made up the full study. In both COVID-19 convalescent patients and infection-naive vaccine recipients, the study compared SARS-CoV-2 spike-specific CD4+ TCR repertoires from before mRNA vaccination with those from after it. Participants received two doses of either the BNT162b2 or the mRNA-1273 mRNA SARS-CoV-2 vaccine. A few million PBMC per well were cultured with around 9.8 ug/ml peptides in IMDM containing roughly 5% human AB serum, around 10 IU/ml IL-2 and gentamicin. Cultures from other donors in the study were sequenced with the Oncomine TCR Beta short-read assay on an Illumina iSeq 100. Paper-wide results and their limitations: In healthy vaccine recipients, vaccine-induced clones were almost all SARS-CoV-2 mono-reactive, with only 1 of 255 cross-reactive with common cold coronaviruses. Marked clonal contraction was observed in both infection-induced and vaccine-induced clones at late post-vaccination timepoints, consistent with waning T cell responses. The study was limited by a small number of convalescent patients and lacked early post-infection timepoints.

Note on this clone: It has no known antigen specificity. Per-base quality was not reported, and no clone a single base away is much larger than it.

Receptor libraries were prepared by the immunoSEQ multiplex PCR assay. DNA from the cultured and isolated CD4+ T cells underwent TCR beta CDR3 sequencing. For the original study's pipeline: The analysis removed non-productive TCR sequences, trimmed reads to the CDR3 region, and retained only CDR3s that were 7 or more amino acids long. The MANAFEST web app was used to pick out antigen-specific clonotypes by comparing their expansion in peptide wells with that in reference cultures. Positive clones required FDR<0.05 expansion versus reference and all other wells, odds ratio above 5, and frequency above 0.1% in two replicate wells. A clonotype was defined as cross-reactive if the clonotype was significantly expanded both in SARS-CoV-2 spike wells and in at least one common cold coronavirus spike condition. Levenshtein distance calculated with the stringdist R package was used to assess CDR3 similarity, and unrooted trees were constructed with ape in R 3.6.1. TCRdb stores this immuneACCESS table with in-frame sequences only. Part of the clones is absent; in the studies checked, under half of the shortfall reflects unresolved V genes, and no reason is known for the rest. D and trimming come from the DNA, and the V and J calls and clone size come from that table. The sample table lists around 41,000 clones, 82% of them with a count of one. Clones ranked in the top ten supply under 3% of the sample.

After less than eleven days of culture, CD4+ T cells were isolated with the EasySep CD4+ T cell isolation kit. None of the healthy vaccine recipients had a prior SARS-CoV-2 infection, which was confirmed by nucleocapsid antibody tests that came back negative both before and after vaccination. On days 3 and 7, half of the culture medium was replaced with fresh IL-2-containing medium. Each peptide stimulation condition was cultured in triplicate wells unless otherwise noted. Using Ficoll-Paque Plus gradient centrifugation, PBMC were separated from whole blood and then either used fresh or cryopreserved at -140C. The QIAamp micro DNA kit was used to extract genomic DNA from the cultured CD4+ T cells. CDR1 MNHEY and CDR2 SVGAGI were looked up in the germline V gene. The V end gives up 2 bases and the J end 4 bases, leaving 7 bases in the junction not matched to a gene. Measured from the cysteine to the phenylalanine, the CDR3 is 15 residues long. CDR3 DNA only is kept here, 45 bases in frame from base 1.

The source of this sequence is a human donor who received a COVID-19 vaccine. Here the sequenced sample was CD4+ T cells from PBMCs cultured without peptide, taken before COVID-19 vaccination. In this chain, TRBV6-5 is recombined with TRBJ1-1, and 7 junctional nucleotides match TRBD1. The base sequence is TGTGCCAGCAGTTACAGGAGGGGGCCGGGCACTGAAGCTTTCTTT. This encodes CASSYRRGPGTEAFF.